The sequence of this T cell receptor (beta chain) was determined in a study of beta chain features in type 1 diabetes. Study-wide context: Summed over all samples, the examined sorted cells came to 95 million to 120 million.

The study reverse transcribed the entire isolated RNA, so it sequenced expressed TCRB transcripts. Method: immunoSEQ multiplex PCR; TCRdb's copy keeps in-frame clones and lacks some. In the table there are fewer than 350,000 clones, around a fifth of which are singletons. Sort purity for all populations was recorded as exceeding 98%. With regard to this clone: The antigen remains undetermined.

Study outcomes and limitations: For patients, the naive, central memory and Treg TCRB repertoires appeared more alike than for healthy donors. Cells expressing TCR highly could be over-represented by cDNA sequencing.

The CDR3 loop spans 18 amino acids. Trimming cost V 4 bases and J 0 bases; bases outside gene matches: 10. Per germline, CDR1 SGDLS and CDR2 YYNGEE. V and J are TRBV9 and TRBJ2-6; 7 bases line up with TRBD1. Specimen: naive CD4+ T cells from blood. The receptor comes from a woman under 30 in good health. For the CDR3, the DNA is TGTGCCAGCAGCTTACAGGGGCAACCATTCTCTGGGGCCAACGTCCTGACTTTC. Translated: CASSLQGQPFSGANVLTF.